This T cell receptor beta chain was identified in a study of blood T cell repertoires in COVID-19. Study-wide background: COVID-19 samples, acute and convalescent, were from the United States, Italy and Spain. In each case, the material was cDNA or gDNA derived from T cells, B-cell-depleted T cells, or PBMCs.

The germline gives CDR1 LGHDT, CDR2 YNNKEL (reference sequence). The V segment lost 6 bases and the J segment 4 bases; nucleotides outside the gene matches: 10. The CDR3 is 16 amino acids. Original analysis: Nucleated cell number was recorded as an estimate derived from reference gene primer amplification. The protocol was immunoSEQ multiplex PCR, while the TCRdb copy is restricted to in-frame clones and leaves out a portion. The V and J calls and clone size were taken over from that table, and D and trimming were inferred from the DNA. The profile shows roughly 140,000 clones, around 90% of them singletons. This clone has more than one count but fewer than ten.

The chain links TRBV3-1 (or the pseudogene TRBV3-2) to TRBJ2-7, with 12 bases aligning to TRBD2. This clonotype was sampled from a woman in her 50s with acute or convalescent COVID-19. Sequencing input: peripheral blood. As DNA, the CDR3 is TGTGCCAGCAGAGGAGAGACTAGCGGGAGTCGGTACGAGCAGTACTTC. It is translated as CASRGETSGSRYEQYF.